This passage covers 13 T cell receptor beta chains from one sample sequenced in a study of technical replicates of blood from several donors. Data came from immunoSEQ multiplex PCR; TCRdb stores just in-frame clones and leaves some out. This table holds just over 55,000 clones, about 93% found once. The specimen was PBMCs. These receptors were collected from a human donor in good health. Some clones in this sample may be carry-over from other donors' samples.

The chain carries TRBV4-3 and TRBJ2-1, with D possibly matching TRBD2 (5 bases). CDR1 and CDR2 (germline): LGHNA, YSLEER. Trimming pared 4 bases from V and 2 bases from J, leaving 18 bases between. The CDR3 is 17 residues long. The CDR3: CASSPQSETIAYNEQFF. DNA of the CDR3: TGCGCCAGCAGCCCCCAGTCGGAGACTATAGCCTACAATGAGCAGTTCTTC.

This clone was counted once. The gene calls are TRBV7-2 and TRBJ1-1; the D gene is possibly TRBD1 (6 bases). The CDR3 covers 16 residues. V gave up 5 bases and J gave up 5 bases, with 21 bases separating them. Germline assignment: CDR1 SGHTA and CDR2 FQGNSA. The chain's CDR3 is CASSEGAGVMRTEAFF. In nucleotides, the CDR3 is TGTGCCAGCAGCGAAGGGGCAGGGGTCATGAGGACTGAAGCTTTCTTT.

The chain joins TRBV7-6 to TRBJ1-2; 7 nucleotides align to TRBD1. The CDR3 runs 13 residues. CDR1 and CDR2 (germline): SGHVS, FNYEAQ. With V trimmed by 1 base and J by 8 bases, 4 bases remained unmatched. CDR3 nucleotides: TGTGCCAGCAGCTTAGGACAGGGAAGGGGCTACACCTTC. Protein: CASSLGQGRGYTF.

The chain couples TRBV6-5 to TRBJ2-7; 9 nucleotides line up with TRBD2. This CDR3 spans 15 amino acids. Trimming removed 0 bases from V and 6 bases from J; junction bases left unmatched: 6. Germline V gives CDR1 MNHEY, CDR2 SVGAGI. The CDR3, as DNA: TGTGCCAGCAGTTACTCGTCACTAGCGGGTTCCGAGCAGTACTTC. Its translation is CASSYSSLAGSEQYF.

A single count supports this clone. The chain carries TRBV6-5 and TRBJ2-7; 9 bases fit TRBD2. Germline assignment: CDR1 MNHEY and CDR2 SVGAGI. With 4 bases clipped from V and 6 bases from J, the junction kept 10 bases outside the gene matches. CDR3 length: 15 residues. The CDR3 reads CASSSLGGRASEQYF. CDR3 nucleotides: TGTGCCAGCAGTTCCCTAGGCGGGAGGGCCTCCGAGCAGTACTTC.

The rearrangement uses TRBV7-6 and TRBJ1-1; D call uncertain. Germline V lookup: CDR1 SGHVS, CDR2 FNYEAQ. The V and J ends lost 4 bases and 4 bases respectively, with 10 bases between them. This CDR3 region has 13 residues. The CDR3 DNA sequence: TGTGCCAGCAGCTCAGCTCTAGGCACTGAAGCTTTCTTT. Protein product: CASSSALGTEAFF. Variable domain in full (rest from reference TRBV7-6 and TRBJ1-1): GAGVSQSPRYKVTKRGQDVALRCDPISGHVSLYWYRQALGQGPEFLTYFNYEAQQDKSGLPNDRFSAERPEGSISTLTIQRTEQRDSAMYRCASSSALGTEAFFGQGTRLTVV.

This chain joins TRBV5-5 and TRBJ1-1; perhaps TRBD1 as D (6 bases). CDR3 length equals 14 residues. The germline V gene has CDR1 SGHKS and CDR2 YYEKEE (reference sequence). Trimming left V 0 bases short and J 1 base short, with 7 bases between. The CDR3 reads CASSLGQANTEAFF. In DNA form, the CDR3 reads TGTGCCAGCAGCTTGGGACAGGCGAACACTGAAGCTTTCTTT.

The rearrangement links TRBV7-3 to TRBJ1-1, with TRBD1 matching over 9 bases. Germline V lookup: CDR1 SGHTA, CDR2 FQGTGA. J gave up 5 bases and V 3 bases, and 1 base lay outside the gene matches. This CDR3 spans 13 amino acids. Here the CDR3 DNA reads TGTGCCAGCAGCTTTGGGACAGGGACTGAAGCTTTCTTT. Protein product: CASSFGTGTEAFF.

The J gene is TRBJ2-5, the V gene TRBV30, with D hard to call. Germline values: CDR1 GTSNPN, CDR2 SVGIG (reference sequence). With 3 bases removed from V and 4 bases from J, the gap between germline ends came to 9 bases. CDR3 size: 12 residues. The CDR3 sequence is CAWSKRGETQYF. The CDR3 bases are TGTGCCTGGAGCAAAAGAGGAGAGACCCAGTACTTC.

This clone was counted once. The chain has TRBV4-3 and TRBJ2-3; 10 bases map to TRBD2. The CDR3 spans 14 residues. Per germline, CDR1 LGHNA and CDR2 YSLEER. Trimming removed 4 bases from V and 6 bases from J; junction bases left unmatched: 4. CDR3 in DNA: TGCGCCAGCAGCCCGCTAGCGGGGGAGGATACGCAGTATTTT. Amino acids: CASSPLAGEDTQYF.

Comments on this clone: In the same sample, other DNA sequences code for this CDR3. The chain combines TRBV5-1 with TRBJ1-2; D remains ambiguous. Trimming removed 4 bases at V and 4 bases at J, with 17 bases between. CDR3 length: 15 residues. The V gene's germline CDR1 is SGHRS and CDR2 YFSETQ. CDR3 sequence (DNA): TGCGCCAGCAGCCTGGACGGGGTTGGTGGCTATGGCTACACCTTC. Translated: CASSLDGVGGYGYTF.

This rearrangement joins TRBV7-2 to TRBJ2-7; TRBD2 matches 15 bases. There are 19 residues in the CDR3. Germline lookup yields CDR1 SGHTA and CDR2 FQGNSA. Trimming at V came to 5 bases and at J to 1 base, leaving 12 bases not matched to a gene. In nucleotides, the CDR3 is TGTGCCAGCAGCGGCAGGACTAGCGGGAGGGCCCAAAGGTCCTACGAGCAGTACTTC. Its protein product is CASSGRTSGRAQRSYEQYF.

This chain uses TRBV7-2 with TRBJ1-2, with a possible D match to TRBD1 (6 bases). In germline, CDR1 is SGHTA, CDR2 FQGNSA. The CDR3 has 14 amino acids. The V and J ends lost 4 bases and 6 bases respectively, with 15 bases between them. Written as DNA, the CDR3 is TGTGCCAGCAGCTCATACCGGGACACAGATGGCTACACCTTC. It yields the protein CASSSYRDTDGYTF.